A selection of T cell receptor beta chains follows, all from one sample in a study of Graves' ophthalmopathy and Graves' hyperthyroidism. TCRdb ran MiXCR on the multiplex PCR reads and lists one entry per CDR3 protein. The table has 150,000 to 200,000 distinct CDR3 sequences, approximately 40% seen once; the top ten hold around 8.9%. The specimen sequenced was peripheral blood. These receptors all come from a man aged 25-45 years with Graves' ophthalmopathy. CDR3s leave out the opening cysteine and the closing phenylalanine or tryptophan.

v_gene,len,CDR3aa
TRBV12-3/TRBV12-4,12,ASSSGASNTEAF
TRBV30,13,AWSVSTGDLREQY
TRBV11-2,13,ASSLAENFQETQY
TRBV12-3/TRBV12-4,15,ASSSSVAGVRLETQY
TRBV19,12,ATGRGSPTYEQY
TRBV5-1,17,ASSFSSVGRQGFSYEQY
TRBV27,15,ASSLPYRGRNIYEQY
TRBV7-2,12,ASRKTVNTGELF
TRBV18,14,ASSPASGSTIYEQY
TRBV7-2,13,ASSSTGTLTYEQY
TRBV7-2,11,ASSLAIDRPQH
TRBV10-3,17,AISGPQHRLAGASHEQY
TRBV12-3/TRBV12-4,11,ASYLVGDAGYT
TRBV5-5,14,ASSLAYRGRAYEQY
TRBV2,12,ASTTSGNTGELF
TRBV2,10,ASIPLQETQY
TRBV2,14,ASSEREDSPQETQY
TRBV7-2,11,ASSWGQVYEQY
TRBV6-1,11,ASIGTDSYEQY
TRBV6-2/TRBV6-3,12,ASSYRGTAVEQY
TRBV2,11,ASSLDSMRGYT
TRBV12-3/TRBV12-4,12,ASSLANRNTEAF
TRBV18,11,ASSPTQGHEQY
TRBV28,13,ASKLTGVGGNTIY
TRBV19,11,ASTPRQHPEAF
TRBV11-2,14,ASSFGSTGGGYGYT
TRBV11-2,12,ASSSPVRHYEQY
TRBV7-8,12,ASSLVLAGNTIY
TRBV12-3/TRBV12-4,12,ASTFDRAYYGYT
TRBV7-8,11,ASSPPREETQY
TRBV7-6,12,ASSPDRPNTEAF
TRBV10-3,10,AISDRTEGYT
TRBV19,13,ASSITPAGHDGYT
TRBV4-1,13,ASSQAGKGDYGYT
TRBV12-3/TRBV12-4,13,ASSLGHLNTGELF
TRBV6-2/TRBV6-3,11,ASSYSENSPLH
TRBV30,12,AWRTGRRAARGF
TRBV15,13,ATSRDFFDNYEQY
TRBV19,12,ASSIVRGNTEAF
TRBV11-2,13,ASSPTPGRSYEQY
TRBV4-3,13,ASSQDDSGRYEQY
TRBV12-3/TRBV12-4,14,ASSFPGGGDNYGYT
TRBV6-5,13,ASIYVAGDVYEQY
TRBV6-1,11,ASSPVSNTEAF
TRBV18,14,ASSPMPGIMNTEAF
TRBV28,13,ASSLGTGGHTEAF
TRBV30,11,AWAHLAAETQY
TRBV29-1,13,SVAGLAGGSYEQY
TRBV6-5,11,ASSYPATGELF
TRBV6-2/TRBV6-3,9,ASKGGGEQY
TRBV5-1,12,ASRNDSGSYGYT
TRBV30,9,AWSVGIEAF
TRBV20-1,12,SAKPEEYETEAF
TRBV6-1,11,ASRGARGQPQH
TRBV28,12,ASSTLPHFHEQY
TRBV20-1,13,SASPVGTGNYEQY
TRBV19,12,ASSTGGWNSPLH
TRBV6-1,13,ASTDAAGGPGELF
TRBV25-1,11,ASRKRTNTEAF